The 13 T cell receptor beta chains in this list originate from one sample, sequenced in a study of T cell responses to AZD1222 COVID-19 vaccine. Some clones are missing from TCRdb's copy, which holds only in-frame ones; the method was immunoSEQ multiplex PCR. The table lists some 97,000 clones, more than 75% of them singletons, with about 3% in the top ten. The starting material was peripheral blood, obtained on day 0 of AZD1222 vaccination. The receptors derive from an adult in good health.

The CDR3 sequence: CSASSRGLETQYF. The CDR3 DNA reads as TGCAGTGCTAGTTCCAGGGGGCTAGAGACCCAGTACTTC. V and J are TRBV20-1 and TRBJ2-5; 8 nucleotides line up with TRBD1. This CDR3 spans 13 amino acids. Unmatched junction bases numbered 4, after V lost 3 bases and J lost 4 bases. Germline values: CDR1 DFQATT, CDR2 SNEGSKA (reference sequence).

This chain uses TRBV7-2 with TRBJ1-2; TRBD1 might be the D (5 bases). Trimming shortened V by 4 bases and J by 4 bases, and 13 bases separated the two germline ends. In germline, CDR1 is SGHTA, CDR2 FQGNSA. The CDR3 totals 14 residues. CDR3 sequence reads: CASSSTGPSYGYTF. Written as DNA, the CDR3 is TGTGCCAGCAGCTCAACGGGACCGAGCTATGGCTACACCTTC.

The J gene is TRBJ2-1, the V gene TRBV4-1; 7 nucleotides line up with TRBD1. Germline V CDR1 and CDR2: MGHRA, YSYEKL. The CDR3 is 16 residues long. V trimming: 1 base; J trimming: 7 bases; junction bases outside the gene matches: 10. CDR3 sequence: CASSQAPGQRLNEQFF. CDR3 nucleotide sequence: TGCGCCAGCAGCCAAGCCCCGGGACAGAGACTGAATGAGCAGTTCTTC.

The J gene is TRBJ2-2, the V gene TRBV6-6, with 8 bases fitting TRBD1. With 6 bases clipped from V and 0 bases from J, the junction kept 3 bases outside the gene matches. Per germline, CDR1 MNHNY and CDR2 SVGAGI (reference sequence). This CDR3 has 15 residues. CDR3 region: CASSRTGTNTGELFF. In nucleotides, the CDR3 is TGTGCCAGCAGCCGGACAGGGACGAACACCGGGGAGCTGTTTTTT.

This clone was found once. The chain employs TRBV9 and TRBJ2-7; 9 bases fit TRBD1. The CDR3 length is 16 residues. Germline V gene sequence: CDR1 SGDLS, CDR2 YYNGEE. J was trimmed by 8 bases and V by 3 bases; bases with no gene match: 15. The CDR3 here is CASSAAPGTGSTKQYF. The CDR3 DNA sequence: TGTGCCAGCAGCGCCGCCCCCGGGACAGGGTCCACGAAGCAGTACTTC.

The table lists this clone with a count of one. The gene calls are TRBV5-4 and TRBJ1-6; the D is unclear. The germline V gene has CDR1 SGHNT and CDR2 YYREEE (reference sequence). This CDR3 spans 17 amino acids. With 0 bases removed from V and 0 bases from J, the gap between germline ends came to 10 bases. The CDR3 DNA reads as TGTGCCAGCAGCTTGGTTTTGGGGAGCTCCTATAATTCACCCCTCCACTTT. Protein: CASSLVLGSSYNSPLHF. Full variable domain (remainder filled in from reference TRBV5-4 and TRBJ1-6): ETGVTQSPTHLIKTRGQQVTLRCSSQSGHNTVSWYQQALGQGPQFIFQYYREEENGRGNFPPRFSGLQFPNYSSELNVNALELDDSALYLCASSLVLGSSYNSPLHFGNGTRLTVT.

This chain links TRBV5-8 with TRBJ1-2; tentatively, D is TRBD1 (5 bases). Per the germline V gene, CDR1 is SGHTS and CDR2 is YDEGEE. The V end lost 0 bases, the J end lost 5 bases, and 11 bases lay between the germline ends. This CDR3 has 14 amino acids. CDR3 in amino acids: CASSLVDSLYGYTF. CDR3 bases: TGTGCCAGCAGCTTGGTAGACAGCCTATATGGCTACACCTTC.

This clone was seen only a few times. The chain carries TRBV5-4 and TRBJ1-1, with 8 bases lining up with TRBD1. J gave up 4 bases and V 1 base, and 6 bases lay outside the gene matches. From germline, CDR1 is SGHNT and CDR2 YYREEE (reference sequence). The CDR3 sequence is 15 residues long. CDR3 sequence reads: CASSLMTGAGTEAFF. The CDR3 nucleotides are TGTGCCAGCAGCTTGATGACAGGGGCTGGCACTGAAGCTTTCTTT.

V and J are TRBV6-4 and TRBJ2-3; 10 bases are a match to TRBD2. CDR1 MRHNA and CDR2 SNTAGT come from the germline V gene. The junction had 2 bases not matched to a gene; V was cut back by 5 bases and J by 6 bases. This CDR3 contains 13 residues. The chain's CDR3 is CASSRSGGDTQYF. CDR3 in DNA: TGTGCCAGCAGTCGTAGCGGGGGGGATACGCAGTATTTT.

The chain links TRBV7-2 to TRBJ2-3; maybe TRBD1 (5 bases). Germline CDR1 and CDR2: SGHTA and FQGNSA. The CDR3 has 14 amino acids. With 1 base removed from V and 5 bases from J, the gap between germline ends came to 10 bases. The CDR3 is CASSLGWGGDTQYF. The DNA of the CDR3 is TGTGCCAGCAGCTTAGGCTGGGGCGGAGATACGCAGTATTTT.

The genes are TRBV19 and TRBJ2-2, with a tentative D call TRBD2 (5 bases). The CDR3 extends over 15 amino acids. V lost 5 bases and J 5 bases, leaving 15 bases between the germline ends. The V gene's germline CDR1 is LNHDA and CDR2 SQIVND (reference sequence). CDR3 bases: TGTGCCAGTAGTCCTTGGCAGCCGGGGACCGGGGAGCTGTTTTTT. Residues: CASSPWQPGTGELFF.

The V and J genes are TRBV5-8 and TRBJ2-7; D remains unclear. Between the trimmed V and J ends, which lost 3 bases and 2 bases, there was a span of 15 bases. Germline V gene sequence: CDR1 SGHTS, CDR2 YDEGEE. CDR3 length: 15 residues. The CDR3 DNA sequence: TGTGCCAGCAGCTCCCCCCCCGGTTTACCCTACGAGCAGTACTTC. Protein sequence: CASSSPPGLPYEQYF.

The V call is TRBV11-1, the J call TRBJ1-1, with TRBD1 matching over 8 bases. The CDR3 is 15 amino acids. Germline values: CDR1 SGHAT, CDR2 FQDESV (reference sequence). V shed 4 bases, J shed 4 bases, and the junction held 8 bases outside the gene matches. CDR3 sequence reads: CASSSPQGALTEAFF. CDR3 coding DNA: TGTGCCAGCAGCTCACCGCAGGGGGCTCTCACTGAAGCTTTCTTT.